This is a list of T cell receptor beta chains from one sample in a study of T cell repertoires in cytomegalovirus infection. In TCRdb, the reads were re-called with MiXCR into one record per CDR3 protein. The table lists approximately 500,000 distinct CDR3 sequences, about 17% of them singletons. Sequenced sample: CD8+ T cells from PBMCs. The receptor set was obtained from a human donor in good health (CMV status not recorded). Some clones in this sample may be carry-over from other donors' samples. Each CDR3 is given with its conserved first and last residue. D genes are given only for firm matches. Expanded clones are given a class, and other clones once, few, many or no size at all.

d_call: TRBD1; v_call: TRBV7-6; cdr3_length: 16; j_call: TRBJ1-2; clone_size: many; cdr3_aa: CASSAGPTGTGYGYTF; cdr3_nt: TGTGCCAGCAGCGCGGGACCGACAGGGACTGGCTATGGCTACACCTTC
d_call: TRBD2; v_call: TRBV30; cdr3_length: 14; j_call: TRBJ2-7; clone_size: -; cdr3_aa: CAWTLAGGGYEQYF; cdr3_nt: TGTGCCTGGACACTAGCGGGAGGAGGCTACGAGCAGTACTTC
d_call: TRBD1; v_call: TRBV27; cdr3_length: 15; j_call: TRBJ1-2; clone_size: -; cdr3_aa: CASSNHRDRGYGYTF; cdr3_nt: TGTGCCAGCAGTAACCACCGGGACAGGGGCTATGGCTACACCTTC
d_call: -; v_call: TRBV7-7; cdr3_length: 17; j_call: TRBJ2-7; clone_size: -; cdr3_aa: CASSLDGQSPGRYEQYF; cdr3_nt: TGTGCTAGCAGCTTAGATGGACAAAGCCCGGGGAGGTACGAGCAGTACTTC
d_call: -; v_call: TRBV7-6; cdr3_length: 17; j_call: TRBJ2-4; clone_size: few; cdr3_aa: CASSLGPAGGLINIQYF; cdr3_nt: TGTGCCAGCAGCTTAGGTCCCGCAGGGGGGTTGATAAACATTCAGTACTTC
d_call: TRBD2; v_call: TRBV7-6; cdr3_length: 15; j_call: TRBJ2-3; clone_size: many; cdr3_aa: CASSLARTSADTQYF; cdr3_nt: TGTGCCAGCAGCTTAGCGAGGACTAGCGCAGATACGCAGTATTTT
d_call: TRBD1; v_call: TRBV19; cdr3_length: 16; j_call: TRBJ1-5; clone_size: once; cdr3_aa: CASSKLRTGEKEPQHF; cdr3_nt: TGTGCCAGTAGTAAACTACGGACAGGGGAAAAGGAGCCCCAGCATTTT
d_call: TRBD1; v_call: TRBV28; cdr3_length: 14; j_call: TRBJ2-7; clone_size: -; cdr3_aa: CASIPGTELYEQYF; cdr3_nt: TGTGCCAGCATTCCCGGGACAGAGCTTTACGAGCAGTACTTC
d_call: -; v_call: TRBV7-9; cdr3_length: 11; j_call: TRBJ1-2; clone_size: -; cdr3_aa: CASGSFYGYTF; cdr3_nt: TGTGCCAGCGGGAGCTTCTATGGCTACACCTTC
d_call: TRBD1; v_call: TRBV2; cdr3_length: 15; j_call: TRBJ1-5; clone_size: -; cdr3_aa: CASSGDSHSNQPQHF; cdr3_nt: TGTGCCAGCAGTGGGGACAGCCATAGCAATCAGCCCCAGCATTTT
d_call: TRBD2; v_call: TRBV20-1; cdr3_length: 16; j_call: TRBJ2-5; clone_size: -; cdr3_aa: CSASGTSSRGIQTQYF; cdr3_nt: TGCAGTGCTAGTGGGACTAGCTCCAGAGGGATACAGACCCAGTACTTC
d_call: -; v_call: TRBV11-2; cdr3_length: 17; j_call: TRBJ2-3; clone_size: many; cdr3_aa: CASSLHLWGQGKDTQYF; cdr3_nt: TGTGCCAGCAGCTTACATCTCTGGGGGCAGGGAAAAGATACGCAGTATTTT
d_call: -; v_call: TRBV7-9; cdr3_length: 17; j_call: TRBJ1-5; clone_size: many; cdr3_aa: CASSPPGGLEGNQPQHF; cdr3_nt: TGTGCCAGCAGCCCCCCGGGGGGGCTGGAGGGGAACCAGCCCCAGCATTTT
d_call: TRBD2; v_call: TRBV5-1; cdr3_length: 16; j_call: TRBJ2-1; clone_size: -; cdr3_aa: CASSFGRGGSYNEQFF; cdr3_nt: TGCGCCAGCAGCTTCGGCCGGGGGGGTTCCTACAATGAGCAGTTCTTC
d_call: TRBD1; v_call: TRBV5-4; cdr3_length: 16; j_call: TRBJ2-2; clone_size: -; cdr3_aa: CASSGKGGTNTGELFF; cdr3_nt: TGTGCCAGCAGCGGGAAAGGGGGCACGAACACCGGGGAGCTGTTTTTT
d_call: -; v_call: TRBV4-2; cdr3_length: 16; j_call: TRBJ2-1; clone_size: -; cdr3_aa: CASSQGGAGFPNEQFF; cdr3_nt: TGTGCCAGCAGCCAAGGGGGGGCCGGGTTCCCCAATGAGCAGTTCTTC
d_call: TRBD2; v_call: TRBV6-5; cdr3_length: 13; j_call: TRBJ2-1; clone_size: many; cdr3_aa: CASSQSSGNEQFF; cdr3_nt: TGTGCCAGCAGTCAGTCTAGCGGGAATGAGCAGTTCTTC
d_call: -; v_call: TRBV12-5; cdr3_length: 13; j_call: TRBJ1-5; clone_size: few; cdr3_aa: CASGLVGGQPQHF; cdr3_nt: TGTGCTAGTGGTTTGGTCGGGGGGCAGCCCCAGCATTTT
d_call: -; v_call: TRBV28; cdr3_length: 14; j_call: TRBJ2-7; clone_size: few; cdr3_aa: CASSFRDRRYEQYF; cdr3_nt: TGTGCCAGCAGTTTCCGAGACCGGCGGTACGAGCAGTACTTC
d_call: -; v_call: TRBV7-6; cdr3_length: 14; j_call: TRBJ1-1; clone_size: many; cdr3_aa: CASSLTEGDTEAFF; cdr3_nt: TGTGCCAGCAGCTTAACGGAGGGAGACACTGAAGCTTTCTTT
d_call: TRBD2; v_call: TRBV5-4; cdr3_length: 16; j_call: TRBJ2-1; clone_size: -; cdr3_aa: CASSPLVSGLYNEQFF; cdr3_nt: TGTGCCAGCAGCCCACTGGTTAGCGGGCTATACAATGAGCAGTTCTTC
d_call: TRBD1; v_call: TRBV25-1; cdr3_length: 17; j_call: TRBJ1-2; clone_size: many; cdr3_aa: CASSDPPDDRGLGGYTF; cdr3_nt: TGTGCCAGCAGTGATCCCCCAGATGACAGGGGGCTCGGTGGCTACACCTTC
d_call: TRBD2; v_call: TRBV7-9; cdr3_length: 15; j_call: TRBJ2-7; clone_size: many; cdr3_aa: CASSLTLAGVHEQYF; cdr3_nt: TGTGCCAGCAGCTTAACACTAGCGGGAGTCCACGAGCAGTACTTC
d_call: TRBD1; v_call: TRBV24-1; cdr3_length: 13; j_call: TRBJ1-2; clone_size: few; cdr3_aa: CATWDRAEDDYTF; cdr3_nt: TGTGCCACCTGGGACAGGGCGGAGGATGACTACACCTTC
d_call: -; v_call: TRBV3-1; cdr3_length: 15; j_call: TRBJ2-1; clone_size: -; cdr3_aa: CASSQDLGRINEQFF; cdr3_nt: TGTGCCAGCAGCCAAGATCTAGGTCGGATAAATGAGCAGTTCTTC
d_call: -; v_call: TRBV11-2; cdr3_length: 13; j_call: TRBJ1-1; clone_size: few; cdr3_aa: CASSSYGTTEAFF; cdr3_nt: TGTGCCAGCAGCTCTTACGGCACAACTGAAGCTTTCTTT
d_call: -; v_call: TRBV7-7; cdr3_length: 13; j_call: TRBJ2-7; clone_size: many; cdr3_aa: CASSLASDYEQYF; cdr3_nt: TGTGCTAGCAGCTTAGCAAGCGACTACGAGCAGTACTTC
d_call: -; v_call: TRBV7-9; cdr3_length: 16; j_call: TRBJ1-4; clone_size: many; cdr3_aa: CASSSGTYATNEKLFF; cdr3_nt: TGTGCCAGCAGCTCCGGGACTTATGCAACTAATGAAAAACTGTTTTTT
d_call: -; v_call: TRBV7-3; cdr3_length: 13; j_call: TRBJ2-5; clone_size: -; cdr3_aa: CASSFFGGETQNF; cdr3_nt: TGTGCCAGCAGCTTCTTTGGTGGGGAGACCCAGAACTTC
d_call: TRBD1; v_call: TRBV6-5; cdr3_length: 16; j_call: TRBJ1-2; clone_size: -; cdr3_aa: CASSSGQGLANYGYTF; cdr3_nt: TGTGCCAGCAGCTCTGGACAGGGGCTGGCTAACTATGGCTACACCTTC
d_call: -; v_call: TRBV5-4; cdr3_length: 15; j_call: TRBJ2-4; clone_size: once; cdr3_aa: CASSLFRGLEIIQYF; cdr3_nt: TGTGCCAGCAGCTTGTTTCGCGGCCTCGAAATCATTCAGTACTTC
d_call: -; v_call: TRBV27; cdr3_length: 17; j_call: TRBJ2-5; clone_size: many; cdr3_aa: CASSLSWDGPGSGTQYF; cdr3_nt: TGTGCCAGCAGTTTATCTTGGGACGGGCCTGGTTCGGGGACCCAGTACTTC
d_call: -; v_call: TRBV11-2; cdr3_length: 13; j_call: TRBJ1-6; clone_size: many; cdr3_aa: CASSPDGWSPLHF; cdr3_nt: TGTGCCAGCAGCCCGGACGGCTGGTCACCCCTCCACTTT
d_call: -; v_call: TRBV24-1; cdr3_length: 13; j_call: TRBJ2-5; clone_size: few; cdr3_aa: CATSEPDGETQYF; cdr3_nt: TGTGCCACCAGTGAACCGGATGGGGAGACCCAGTACTTC
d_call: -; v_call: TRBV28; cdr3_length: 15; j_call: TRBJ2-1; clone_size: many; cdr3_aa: CATTPGSRIHDEQFF; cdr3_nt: TGTGCCACCACCCCGGGGTCCAGAATACACGATGAGCAGTTCTTC
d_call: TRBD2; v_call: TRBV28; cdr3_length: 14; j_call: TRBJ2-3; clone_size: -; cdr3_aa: CASSLRENQDTQYF; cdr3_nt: TGTGCCAGCAGTTTGCGGGAGAATCAAGATACGCAGTATTTT
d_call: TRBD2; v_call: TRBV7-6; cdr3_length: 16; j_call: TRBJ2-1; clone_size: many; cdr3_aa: CASSLESGSSYNEQFF; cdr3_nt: TGTGCCAGCAGCTTAGAGAGCGGGAGCTCCTACAATGAGCAGTTCTTC
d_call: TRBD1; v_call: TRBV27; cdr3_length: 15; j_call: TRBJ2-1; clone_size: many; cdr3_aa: CASSLGDRGANEQFF; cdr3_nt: TGTGCCAGCAGTTTAGGTGACAGGGGGGCCAATGAGCAGTTCTTC
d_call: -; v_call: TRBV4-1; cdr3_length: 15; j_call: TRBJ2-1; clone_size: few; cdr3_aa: CASSQPGSFDNEQFF; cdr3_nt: TGCGCCAGCAGCCAACCCGGGAGCTTCGACAATGAGCAGTTCTTC
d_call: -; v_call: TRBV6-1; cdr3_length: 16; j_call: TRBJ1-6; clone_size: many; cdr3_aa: CASSEDLYSYNSPLHF; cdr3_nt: TGTGCCAGCAGTGAAGACCTGTACTCCTATAATTCACCCCTCCACTTT
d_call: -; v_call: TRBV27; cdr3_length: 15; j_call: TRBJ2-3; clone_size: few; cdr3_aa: CASSLSVRGTDTQYF; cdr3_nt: TGTGCCAGCAGTTTATCGGTTCGGGGAACAGATACGCAGTATTTT
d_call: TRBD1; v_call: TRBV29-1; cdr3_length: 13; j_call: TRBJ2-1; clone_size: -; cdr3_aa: CSDRDRGTNEQFF; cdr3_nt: TGCAGCGACCGGGACAGGGGTACGAATGAGCAGTTCTTC
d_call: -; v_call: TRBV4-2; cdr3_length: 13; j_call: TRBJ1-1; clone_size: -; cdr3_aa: CASSRLMNTEAFF; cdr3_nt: TGTGCCAGCAGCCGACTAATGAACACTGAAGCTTTCTTT
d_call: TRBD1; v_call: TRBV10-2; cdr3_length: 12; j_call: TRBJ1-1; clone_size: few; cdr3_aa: CASRTTGKEAFF; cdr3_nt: TGCGCCAGCAGGACGACAGGGAAAGAAGCTTTCTTT
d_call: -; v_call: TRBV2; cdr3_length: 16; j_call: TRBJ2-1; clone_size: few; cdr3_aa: CASSEATAGLYNEQFF; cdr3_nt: TGTGCCAGCAGTGAAGCCACTGCAGGGCTCTACAATGAGCAGTTCTTC
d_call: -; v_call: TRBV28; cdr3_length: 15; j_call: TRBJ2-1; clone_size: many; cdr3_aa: CASSFDTRSYNEQFF; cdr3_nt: TGTGCCAGCAGTTTTGACACCCGCTCCTACAATGAGCAGTTCTTC
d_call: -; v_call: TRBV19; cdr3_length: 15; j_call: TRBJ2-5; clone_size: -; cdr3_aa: CASSIRGDAQETQYF; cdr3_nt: TGTGCCAGTAGTATACGAGGGGACGCCCAAGAGACCCAGTACTTC
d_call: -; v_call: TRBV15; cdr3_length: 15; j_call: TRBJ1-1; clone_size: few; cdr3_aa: CATSRDRRVETEAFF; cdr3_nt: TGTGCCACCAGCAGAGATCGACGCGTGGAGACTGAAGCTTTCTTT
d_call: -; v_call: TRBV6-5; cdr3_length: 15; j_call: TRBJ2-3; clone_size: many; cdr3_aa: CASSYGGQGTDTQYF; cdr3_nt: TGTGCCAGCAGTTACGGAGGCCAGGGCACAGATACGCAGTATTTT
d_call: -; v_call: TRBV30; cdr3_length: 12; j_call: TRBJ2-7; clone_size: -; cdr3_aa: CAWTGSDYEQYF; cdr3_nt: TGTGCCTGGACAGGGTCGGACTACGAGCAGTACTTC
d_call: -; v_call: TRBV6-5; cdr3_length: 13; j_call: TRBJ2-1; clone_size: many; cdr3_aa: CASSYSEGNEQFF; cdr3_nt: TGTGCCAGCAGTTACTCCGAGGGCAATGAGCAGTTCTTC
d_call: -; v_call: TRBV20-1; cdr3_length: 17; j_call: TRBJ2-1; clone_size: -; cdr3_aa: CSARDPGLVVSYNEQFF; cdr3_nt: TGCAGTGCTAGAGACCCGGGACTGGTGGTTTCCTACAATGAGCAGTTCTTC
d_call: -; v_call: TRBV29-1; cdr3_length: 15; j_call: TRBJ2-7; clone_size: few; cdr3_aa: CSVEFPDTGSYEQYF; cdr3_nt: TGCAGCGTTGAATTTCCAGACACAGGGTCCTACGAGCAGTACTTC
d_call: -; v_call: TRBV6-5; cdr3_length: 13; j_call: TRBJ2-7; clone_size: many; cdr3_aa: CASSYTVLSEQYF; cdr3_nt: TGTGCCAGCAGTTATACGGTTCTGAGCGAGCAGTACTTC